Shown below are 28 T cell receptor beta chains from a single sample sequenced in a study of prognosis after radiotherapy for stage I lung cancer. Genomic DNA was the source, and TCR beta CDR3 was amplified from it by two-round multiplex PCR. First-round PCR employed TRBV- and TRBJ-specific primers for each gene. TCRdb fed the multiplex PCR reads into MiXCR, producing one record per CDR3 protein. This sample carries around 13,000 distinct CDR3 sequences, 43% of them seen once, and the ten largest clones take 40%. The sample here was PBMCs, taken before or after stereotactic body radiation therapy (not recorded which). These receptors were obtained from a donor at least 50 years old with non-small cell lung cancer.

In its sample, this clonotype ranks as medium-sized. The chain uses TRBV5-5 and TRBJ1-6, with TRBD1 identical over 8 bases. The CDR3 runs 18 residues. In germline, CDR1 is SGHKS, CDR2 YYEKEE (reference sequence). The junction had 9 bases not matched to a gene; V was cut back by 2 bases and J by 2 bases. CDR3 residues: CASSLRQGLVPYNSPLHF. The CDR3 DNA reads as TGTGCCAGCAGCTTAAGACAGGGGTTAGTCCCCTATAATTCACCCCTCCACTTT.

This clonotype turned up a few times. The V and J genes are TRBV6-2 or TRBV6-3 and TRBJ2-7; D not resolved. CDR1 is MNHEY and CDR2 is SVGEGT in the germline V gene. V was cut by 3 bases and J by 0 bases, with 30 bases left in between. This CDR3 comprises 21 residues. For the CDR3, the DNA is TGTGCCAGCAGTTATCCGTCCCCGCTAGTCCGCGTTGTCCCGACCTCCTACGAGCAGTACTTC. Its protein is CASSYPSPLVRVVPTSYEQYF.

The genes are TRBV6-2 or TRBV6-3 and TRBJ1-2; tentatively, D is TRBD1 (5 bases). Trimming took 2 bases from V and 6 from J, leaving 10 bases between them. Germline lookup yields CDR1 MNHEY and CDR2 SVGEGT. This CDR3 has 13 residues. CDR3 amino acids: CASSYVTGNGYTF. Here the CDR3 DNA reads TGTGCCAGCAGTTACGTTACAGGCAATGGCTACACCTTC.

This clonotype was recorded many times. The chain couples TRBV20-1 to TRBJ2-1, with TRBD2 matching 13 bases. The germline gives CDR1 DFQATT, CDR2 SNEGSKA (reference sequence). The CDR3 extends over 16 amino acids. V lost 1 base to trimming and J lost 3 bases; unmatched junction nucleotides: 3. CDR3 DNA: TGCAGTGCTAGAGGGAGGACTAGCGGGAGCTACAATGAGCAGTTCTTC. Translation: CSARGRTSGSYNEQFF.

Many counts were recorded for this clonotype. This sequence joins TRBV4-1 and TRBJ2-5; TRBD2 is a possible D gene (7 bases). V lost 4 bases to trimming and J lost 0 bases, with 9 bases between them. The germline V gene has CDR1 MGHRA and CDR2 YSYEKL. The CDR3 runs to 14 residues. The CDR3 protein is CASSRGGDQETQYF. The DNA of the CDR3 is TGCGCCAGCAGCCGCGGGGGCGACCAAGAGACCCAGTACTTC.

The chain combines TRBV6-1 with TRBJ1-5; D is undetermined. This CDR3 comprises 13 residues. V was pared by 6 bases and J by 1 base, with 7 bases between. Per the germline V gene, CDR1 is MNHNS and CDR2 is SASEGT. The CDR3 spells CASSRASNQPQHF. The CDR3 bases are TGTGCCAGCAGCCGGGCGAGCAATCAGCCCCAGCATTTT.

The chain couples TRBV6-5 to TRBJ1-2; 9 positions match TRBD1. This CDR3 region has 15 residues. The V segment lost 2 bases and the J segment 4 bases; nucleotides outside the gene matches: 5. Germline V gene lookup returns CDR1 MNHEY and CDR2 SVGAGI. CDR3 sequence (DNA): TGTGCCAGCAGTTACGGGACAGGGAAGGCCTATGGCTACACCTTC. Its translation is CASSYGTGKAYGYTF.

This rearrangement joins TRBV6-5 to TRBJ2-3; no clear D gene. V gave up 1 base and J gave up 2 bases, with 13 bases separating them. Germline-derived CDR1 and CDR2 are MNHEY and SVGAGI. This CDR3 is 16 amino acids long. In DNA, the CDR3 is TGTGCCAGCAGTTACTTTACGGCCGATAACACAGATACGCAGTATTTT. This translates into CASSYFTADNTDTQYF.

The chain is built from TRBV6-4 and TRBJ2-1, with D tentatively TRBD2 (6 bases). The germline V gene encodes CDR1 MRHNA and CDR2 SNTAGT. V was clipped by 3 bases and J by 6 bases, with 12 bases between them. There are 14 residues in the CDR3. This chain's CDR3 is CASSEQSSVNEQFF. Written as DNA, the CDR3 is TGTGCCAGCAGTGAGCAATCTAGCGTCAATGAGCAGTTCTTC.

This clonotype was recorded at least ten times. The gene calls are TRBV7-2 and TRBJ2-7; 9 positions agree with TRBD1. The CDR3 has 15 residues. CDR1 SGHTA and CDR2 FQGNSA come from the germline V gene. Losses at the gene ends were 6 bases for V and 6 bases for J; bases not matched to a gene: 12. The CDR3 is CASRWGDRAVGEQYF. In DNA, the CDR3 is TGTGCCAGCAGGTGGGGGGACAGGGCCGTCGGCGAGCAGTACTTC. Full variable domain (rest looked up from reference TRBV7-2 and TRBJ2-7): GAGVSQSPSNKVTEKGKDVELRCDPISGHTALYWYRQSLGQGLEFLIYFQGNSAPDKSGLPSDRFSAERTGGSVSTLTIQRTQQEDSAVYLCASRWGDRAVGEQYFGPGTRLTVT.

The chain employs TRBV3-1 and TRBJ2-3; D uncertain. Germline values: CDR1 LGHDT, CDR2 YNNKEL (reference sequence). This CDR3 is built from 12 residues. The V end lost 10 bases, the J end lost 8 bases, and 16 bases lay between the germline ends. CDR3 coding DNA: TGTGCCATCAGGAGAGGTGATGGTACGCAGTATTTT. Translation: CAIRRGDGTQYF.

This clonotype was counted ten times or more. The chain carries TRBV9 and TRBJ1-6, with unresolved D. Trimming cost V 0 bases and J 7 bases, with 5 bases left between them. The CDR3 is 13 amino acids. Germline V gene sequence: CDR1 SGDLS, CDR2 YYNGEE. CDR3 in DNA: TGTGCCAGCAGCGTAGACCCAAATTCACCCCTCCACTTT. As protein: CASSVDPNSPLHF.

The chain joins TRBV7-8 to TRBJ1-2; unclear D gene. CDR1 and CDR2 from the germline V gene are SGHVS and FQNEAQ. Trimming removed 1 base from V and 6 bases from J, with 6 bases in between. This CDR3 spans 12 amino acids. CDR3 in DNA: TGTGCCAGCAGCTTAGTGTCCGATGGCTACACCTTC. Its translation is CASSLVSDGYTF.

This clonotype was observed at least ten times. The chain joins TRBV7-2 to TRBJ1-1; D uncertain. The V and J ends lost 2 bases and 6 bases respectively, with 7 bases between them. The CDR3 consists of 12 residues. CDR1 is SGHTA and CDR2 is FQGNSA in the germline V gene. The CDR3 loop reads CASSLNAAEAFF. For the CDR3, the DNA is TGTGCCAGCAGCTTAAATGCTGCTGAAGCTTTCTTT.

As regards this clonotype: One end of the junction is discordant with germline, which a read error may explain. The chain carries TRBV6-1 and TRBJ1-2; D possibly corresponds to TRBD1 (5 bases). Germline CDR1 is MNHNS and CDR2 is SASEGT. This CDR3 has 15 amino acids. CDR3: CASNRWPPGGYGYTF. The CDR3 nucleotides are TGCGCCAGCAATAGGTGGCCGCCGGGGGGGTACGGCTACACCTTC.

By its share, this clonotype is large (0.1 to 1%). This chain connects TRBV6-1 to TRBJ2-7; weak D call: TRBD2 (5 bases). Germline-derived CDR1 and CDR2 are MNHNS and SASEGT. The CDR3 length is 11 residues. The V end lost 7 bases, the J end lost 2 bases, and 6 bases lay between the germline ends. The CDR3 loop reads CASTGTYEQYF. The DNA for the CDR3 is TGTGCCAGCACGGGGACCTACGAGCAGTACTTC.

In this sample, this clonotype is medium-sized. The chain uses TRBV27 and TRBJ2-1; 10 nucleotides line up with TRBD2. Per the germline V gene, CDR1 is MNHEY and CDR2 is SMNVEV (reference sequence). This CDR3 has 15 residues. Trimming took 5 bases from V and 10 from J; bases not matched to a gene: 11. The CDR3 region is CASSGIAGGSGEQFF. In nucleotides, the CDR3 is TGTGCCAGCAGTGGAATAGCGGGAGGCTCCGGAGAGCAGTTCTTC.

The genes are TRBV5-1 and TRBJ2-7; D ambiguous. V gave up 0 bases and J gave up 5 bases, with 9 bases separating them. Germline V lookup: CDR1 SGHRS, CDR2 YFSETQ. The CDR3 has 13 residues. CDR3 in DNA: TGCGCCAGCAGCTTGGGAATGGGAAACGAGCAGTACTTC. Encoded protein: CASSLGMGNEQYF.

This clonotype has ten or more counts. V gene TRBV15 combines with J gene TRBJ2-1, with 15 bases matching TRBD2. The CDR3 is 18 amino acids. Germline V gives CDR1 LNHNV, CDR2 YYDKDF (reference sequence). The V gene end was trimmed by 3 bases and the J gene end by 7 bases; junction bases not matched to a gene: 10. CDR3 region: CATSRGTSGRRLGNEQFF. CDR3 DNA: TGTGCCACCAGCAGGGGGACTAGCGGGAGGAGGTTGGGGAATGAGCAGTTCTTC.

This clonotype has at least ten counts. V is TRBV5-1 and J is TRBJ2-3; 10 bases are a match to TRBD2. Per the germline V gene, CDR1 is SGHRS and CDR2 is YFSETQ. The CDR3 sequence is 14 residues long. The ends lost 4 bases at V and 6 bases at J; junction bases unmatched: 5. For the CDR3, the DNA is TGCGCCAGCAGCGAGGGACTAGCGATGGATACGCAGTATTTT. Amino acids: CASSEGLAMDTQYF.

A note on this clonotype: This likely traces to a read error, being one base from a far larger clone. The V call is TRBV7-9, the J call TRBJ1-1; 7 bases line up with TRBD1. The trim removed 2 bases at V and 7 bases at J, leaving 7 bases unmatched. CDR1 and CDR2 from the germline V gene are SEHNR and FQNEAQ (reference sequence). The CDR3 consists of 14 residues. CDR3 sequence reads: CASSLRQGVNEAFF. The CDR3 DNA follows: TGTGCCAGCAGCTTACGGCAGGGGGTCAATGAAGCTTTCTTT.

By its share, this clonotype is medium-sized. This CDR3 is CASASGRDDLHRYARRGYF. CDR3 DNA sequence: TGTGCCAGCGCCTCGGGGCGGGACGACCTTCACAGATACGCAAGGCGCGGGTATTTT. The V call is TRBV6-2 or TRBV6-3, the J call TRBJ2-3; TRBD2 is a possible D gene (6 bases). CDR3 length equals 19 residues. V lost 8 bases and J lost 14, with 41 bases in between. The V gene's germline CDR1 is MNHEY and CDR2 SVGEGT.

This chain connects TRBV27 to TRBJ1-1; D is undetermined. V was shortened by 5 bases and J by 0 bases, with 10 bases between the two germline ends. The CDR3 is 14 amino acids. Germline CDR1 reads MNHEY; CDR2 reads SMNVEV (reference sequence). The CDR3 is CASSEGIVNTEAFF. CDR3 nucleotides: TGTGCCAGCAGTGAAGGGATTGTGAACACTGAAGCTTTCTTT.

This clonotype was seen only a few times. Possible read error: a much larger clone is one base away. The chain is built from TRBV12-5 and TRBJ1-1; D perhaps matches TRBD1 (5 bases). The CDR3 loop spans 13 amino acids. Germline V lookup: CDR1 LGHNT, CDR2 FRNRAP. With 4 bases removed from V and 6 bases from J, the gap between germline ends came to 12 bases. The CDR3 loop reads CASGSQVAAEAFF. CDR3 in DNA: TGTGCTAGTGGTTCACAGGTGGCGGCTGAAGCTTTCTTT. The complete variable domain, with remaining parts taken from reference TRBV12-5 and TRBJ1-1, reads DARVTQTPRHKVTEMGQEVTMRCQPILGHNTVFWYRQTMMQGLELLAYFRNRAPLDDSGMPKDRFSAEMPDATLATLKIQPSEPRDSAVYFCASGSQVAAEAFFGQGTRLTVV.

This clonotype was recorded a few times. A far larger clone is only one base removed, so a read error is likely. The rearrangement uses TRBV6-1 and TRBJ1-2; 7 bases fit TRBD1. V lost 5 bases to trimming and J lost 10 bases; unmatched junction nucleotides: 10. From germline, CDR1 is MNHNS and CDR2 SASEGT. The CDR3 sequence is 13 residues long. The CDR3, as DNA: TGTGCCAGCAGTTCCACCGGACAGGTCGTCTACACCTTC. Translation: CASSSTGQVVYTF.

Details on this clonotype: One end of the junction fails to match germline, which may point to a read error. The V and J genes are TRBV7-9 and TRBJ2-7; D is perhaps TRBD1 (5 bases). CDR1 is SEHNR, CDR2 FQNEAQ, per germline (reference sequence). The CDR3 has 14 amino acids. CDR3 DNA sequence: TGTGCCAGCATCTTAACAGGTATAACCTACGAGCAGTACTTC. Translation: CASILTGITYEQYF. The variable domain in full, with the rest retrieved from reference TRBV7-9 and TRBJ2-7, is DTGVSQNPRHKITKRGQNVTFRCDPISEHNRLYWYRQTLGQGPEFLTYFQNEAQLEKSRLLSDRFSAERPKGSFSTLEIQRTEQGDSAMYLCASILTGITYEQYFGPGTRLTVT.

A remark on this clonotype: A much larger clonotype is one base distant, so this may be a read error. The chain combines TRBV5-6 with TRBJ2-5; 9 positions match TRBD2. V shed 2 bases and J 2 bases; nucleotides not matched to a gene: 10. CDR3 length: 17 residues. The V gene's germline CDR1 is SGHDT and CDR2 YYEEEE. The CDR3 is CASSFRLRGGEQETQYF. CDR3 in DNA: TGTGCCAGCAGCTTTCGCCTGCGGGGGGGGGAGCAAGAGACCCAGTACTTC.

A note on this clonotype: A far larger clone is only one base removed, so a read error is likely. V and J are TRBV6-9 and TRBJ2-7; D might be TRBD2 (5 bases). Trimming stripped 6 bases from V and 0 bases from J, with 15 bases between. From germline, CDR1 is MNHGY and CDR2 SVAAGI. This CDR3 comprises 15 residues. The CDR3 here is CASSGRGPGSYEQYF. The CDR3 nucleotides read TGTGCCAGCAGCGGCCGGGGTCCTGGCTCCTACGAGCAGTACTTC.